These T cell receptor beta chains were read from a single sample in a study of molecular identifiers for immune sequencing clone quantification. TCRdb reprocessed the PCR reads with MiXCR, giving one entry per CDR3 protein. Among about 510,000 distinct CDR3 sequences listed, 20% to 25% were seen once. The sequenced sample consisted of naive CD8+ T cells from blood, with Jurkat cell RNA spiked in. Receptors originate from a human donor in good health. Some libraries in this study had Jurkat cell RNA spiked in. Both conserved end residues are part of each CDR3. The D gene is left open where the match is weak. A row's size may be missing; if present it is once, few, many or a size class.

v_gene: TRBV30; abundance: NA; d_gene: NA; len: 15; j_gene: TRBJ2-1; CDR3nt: TGTGCCTGGAGTCAGCCCTATAGCTCCTACAATGAGCAGTTCTTC; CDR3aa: CAWSQPYSSYNEQFF
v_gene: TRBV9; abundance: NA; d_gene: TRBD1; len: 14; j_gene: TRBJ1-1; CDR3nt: TGTGCCAGCAGCCCGGACAGGGTGGAGGGTGAAGCTTTCTTT; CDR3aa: CASSPDRVEGEAFF
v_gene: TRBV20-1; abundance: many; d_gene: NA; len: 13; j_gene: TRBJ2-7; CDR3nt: TGCAGTGCTAGTGGGACACACACCTACGAGCAGTACTTC; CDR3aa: CSASGTHTYEQYF
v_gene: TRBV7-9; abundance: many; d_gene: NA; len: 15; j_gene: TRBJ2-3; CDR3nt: TGTGCCAGCAGCCCAGCTGGCAGAAGCACAGATACGCAGTATTTT; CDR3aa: CASSPAGRSTDTQYF
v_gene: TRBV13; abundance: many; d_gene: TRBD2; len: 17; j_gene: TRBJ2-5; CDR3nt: TGTGCCAGCAGCTTAGGCCCGGCTAGCGGGTACCAAGAGACCCAGTACTTC; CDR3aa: CASSLGPASGYQETQYF
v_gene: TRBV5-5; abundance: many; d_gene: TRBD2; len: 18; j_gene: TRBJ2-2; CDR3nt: TGTGCCAGCAGCTTGGCCTCAGCGGGAGCGCCGGGTACCGGGGAGCTGTTTTTT; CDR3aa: CASSLASAGAPGTGELFF
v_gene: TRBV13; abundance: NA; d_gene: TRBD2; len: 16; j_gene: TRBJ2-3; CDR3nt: TGTGCCAGCAGCTTAAAAGCGGGAGGTGGCACAGATACGCAGTATTTT; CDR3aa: CASSLKAGGGTDTQYF
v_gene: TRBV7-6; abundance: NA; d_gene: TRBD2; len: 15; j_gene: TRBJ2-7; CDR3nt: TGTGCCAGCAGCTCCTTTAGCGGGGGAATCGACGAGCAGTACTTC; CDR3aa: CASSSFSGGIDEQYF
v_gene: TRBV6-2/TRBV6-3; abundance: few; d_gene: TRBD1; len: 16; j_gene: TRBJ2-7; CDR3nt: TGTGCCAGCAGTTATCCGGGACAGAGTATGAATTACGAGCAGTACTTC; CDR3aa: CASSYPGQSMNYEQYF
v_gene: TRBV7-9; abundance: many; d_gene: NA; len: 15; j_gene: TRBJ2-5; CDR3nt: TGTGCCAGCAGCTTAGCGTATGTTAACCAAGAGACCCAGTACTTC; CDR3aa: CASSLAYVNQETQYF